One and the same sample provided the 23 T cell receptor beta chains below, sequenced in a study of T cells after posttransplantation cyclophosphamide. Control samples came 1 year after myeloablative marrow transplants with methotrexate plus calcineurin inhibitor. Using immunoSEQ multiplex PCR, the repertoire was profiled, and TCRdb retains in-frame clones only, with some absent. The sample contains roughly 19,000 clones, more than 80% of which appear only once. The input for sequencing was PBMCs, taken less than 400 days after allogeneic stem cell transplant with calcineurin inhibitor and methotrexate. The source is a female patient between 30 and 40 years old who received an allogeneic stem cell transplant from an unrelated donor, was CMV-positive, and had acute and chronic GVHD. Some T cells could come from the graft donor.

V gene TRBV6-5 combines with J gene TRBJ1-2; possibly TRBD1 for D (5 bases). The CDR3 is 15 amino acids. Per germline, CDR1 MNHEY and CDR2 SVGAGI. With 2 bases removed from V and 4 bases from J, the gap between germline ends came to 14 bases. The DNA for the CDR3 is TGTGCCAGCAGTTACGGACTCGGGGGTGGCTATGGCTACACCTTC. It translates to CASSYGLGGGYGYTF.

The chain couples TRBV29-1 to TRBJ2-5, with 7 positions matching TRBD1. Germline CDR1 and CDR2: SQVTM and ANQGSEA. The CDR3 is 14 amino acids. J lost 3 bases, V lost 4 bases, and 8 bases had no gene match. The CDR3 loop reads CSVVYGDREETQYF. CDR3 coding DNA: TGCAGCGTTGTTTACGGGGACAGAGAAGAGACCCAGTACTTC. Complete variable domain (other parts from reference TRBV29-1 and TRBJ2-5): SAVISQKPSRDICQRGTSLTIQCQVDSQVTMMFWYRQQPGQSLTLIATANQGSEATYESGFVIDKFPISRPNLTFSTLTVSNMSPEDSSIYLCSVVYGDREETQYFGPGTRLLVL.

This rearrangement joins TRBV6-5 to TRBJ1-4, with 10 bases lining up with TRBD1. Germline assignment: CDR1 MNHEY and CDR2 SVGAGI. This CDR3 comprises 15 residues. J was trimmed by 7 bases and V by 0 bases; bases with no gene match: 2. The CDR3 DNA reads as TGTGCCAGCAGTTACTCCGGGACAGGGGCTGAAAAACTGTTTTTT. It translates to CASSYSGTGAEKLFF.

The chain employs TRBV6-1 and TRBJ1-4, with TRBD1 matching over 7 bases. V shed 11 bases, J shed 6 bases, and the junction held 12 bases outside the gene matches. The CDR3 has 14 amino acids. Germline CDR1 and CDR2: MNHNS and SASEGT. CDR3 nucleotide sequence: TGTGCCTCCTCAGGCAGCAGGGGGTATGAAAAACTGTTTTTT. Translated: CASSGSRGYEKLFF.

V gene TRBV6-1 combines with J gene TRBJ2-2, with a possible D match to TRBD2 (6 bases). This CDR3 region has 18 residues. Germline V gene data show CDR1 as MNHNS and CDR2 as SASEGT. V was trimmed by 4 bases and J by 4 bases, leaving 22 bases between them. CDR3 amino acids: CASSVVGGTRAGTGELFF. The CDR3 bases are TGTGCCAGCAGTGTGGTAGGCGGCACTAGAGCGGGCACCGGGGAGCTGTTTTTT.

The rearrangement links TRBV19 to TRBJ1-2; 9 bases fit TRBD1. The CDR3 consists of 15 residues. V trimming: 5 bases; J trimming: 1 base; junction bases outside the gene matches: 5. Germline values: CDR1 LNHDA, CDR2 SQIVND (reference sequence). As DNA, the CDR3 is TGTGCCAGTAGTCCCCGGACAGGGGATAACTATGGCTACACCTTC. This codes for CASSPRTGDNYGYTF.

In its sample, this clone was seen once. The V gene is TRBV9, the J gene TRBJ2-1, with a possible D match to TRBD2 (6 bases). Looked up from germline, CDR1 is SGDLS and CDR2 is YYNGEE. This CDR3 comprises 14 residues. Between the trimmed V and J ends, which lost 0 bases and 4 bases, there was a span of 8 bases. CDR3 protein: CASSVAGAYNEQFF. The CDR3 coding sequence is TGTGCCAGCAGCGTAGCGGGAGCATACAATGAGCAGTTCTTC. The full variable domain, completed using reference TRBV9 and TRBJ2-1, is DSGVTQTPKHLITATGQRVTLRCSPRSGDLSVYWYQQSLDQGLQFLIQYYNGEERAKGNILERFSAQQFPDLHSELNLSSLELGDSALYFCASSVAGAYNEQFFGPGTRLTVL.

This chain connects TRBV18 to TRBJ2-7; 8 bases are shared with TRBD2. The V and J ends lost 2 bases and 0 bases, in that order; junction bases with no gene match: 6. Germline loops: CDR1 KGHSH, CDR2 LQKENI. This CDR3 has 16 residues. CDR3: CASSPYSGTSSYEQYF. The CDR3 nucleotides read TGTGCCAGCTCACCATATAGCGGGACCTCCTCCTACGAGCAGTACTTC.

This sequence joins TRBV20-1 and TRBJ2-1; unclear D gene. The CDR3 totals 11 residues. The V gene's germline CDR1 is DFQATT and CDR2 SNEGSKA (reference sequence). V dropped 3 bases and J dropped 10 bases, with 10 bases sitting between them. CDR3 protein: CSARAWAEQFF. The CDR3 DNA sequence: TGCAGTGCTAGGGCATGGGCCGAGCAGTTCTTC.

The chain employs TRBV6-6 and TRBJ1-1, with a possible D match to TRBD1 (5 bases). Trimming cost V 8 bases and J 2 bases, with 12 bases left between them. The CDR3 totals 13 residues. CDR1 MNHNY and CDR2 SVGAGI come from the germline V gene (reference sequence). The CDR3 DNA follows: TGTGCCAGCCACCCAGGGTTCAACACTGAAGCTTTCTTT. This sequence encodes CASHPGFNTEAFF.

The genes are TRBV11-1 and TRBJ2-3, with D unclear. Per germline, CDR1 SGHAT and CDR2 FQDESV (reference sequence). The CDR3 has 16 residues. The V gene lost 5 bases and the J gene lost 1 base, with 16 bases spanning the gap. The CDR3 DNA follows: TGTGCCAGCAGCCTCTACTGGGCGAGTCGCACAGATACGCAGTATTTT. Translation gives CASSLYWASRTDTQYF.

This clone has only a few counts. The rearrangement joins TRBV5-4 to TRBJ2-2, with 7 bases that match TRBD2. This CDR3 spans 15 amino acids. The junction had 7 bases not matched to a gene; V was cut back by 3 bases and J by 5 bases. Germline V lookup: CDR1 SGHNT, CDR2 YYREEE (reference sequence). CDR3 bases: TGTGCCAGCAGCTCCGGACTAGTGGGGACCGGGGAGCTGTTTTTT. This codes for CASSSGLVGTGELFF.

The V gene is TRBV15, the J gene TRBJ1-2, with D possibly matching TRBD1 (6 bases). V was clipped by 2 bases and J by 4 bases, with 11 bases between them. The CDR3 totals 14 residues. Germline V CDR1 and CDR2: LNHNV, YYDKDF (reference sequence). Here the CDR3 DNA reads TGTGCCACCAGCAGAAACCGGGACATCTATGGCTACACCTTC. Its translation is CATSRNRDIYGYTF. The full variable domain, with the rest looked up from reference TRBV15 and TRBJ1-2, is DAMVIQNPRYQVTQFGKPVTLSCSQTLNHNVMYWYQQKSSQAPKLLFHYYDKDFNNEADTPDNFQSRRPNTSFCFLDIRSPGLGDTAMYLCATSRNRDIYGYTFGSGTRLTVV.

The V call is TRBV7-9, the J call TRBJ2-1; 7 bases match TRBD1. CDR1 SEHNR and CDR2 FQNEAQ come from the germline V gene (reference sequence). J was trimmed by 5 bases and V by 5 bases; bases with no gene match: 9. The CDR3 is made up of 15 amino acids. The CDR3 loop is CASSRPGTANNEQFF. The CDR3 DNA reads as TGTGCCAGCAGCCGCCCCGGGACAGCTAACAATGAGCAGTTCTTC.

The chain joins TRBV7-8 to TRBJ2-1; D is unclear. The CDR3 loop spans 11 amino acids. From germline, CDR1 is SGHVS and CDR2 FQNEAQ. V was clipped by 4 bases and J by 9 bases, with 7 bases between them. The CDR3 nucleotides read TGTGCCAGCAGCTCCAACAGTGAGCAGTTCTTC. Translated: CASSSNSEQFF.

The chain uses TRBV18 and TRBJ2-5, with D maybe TRBD2 (6 bases). Germline CDR1 is KGHSH and CDR2 is LQKENI. Trimming stripped 4 bases from V and 0 bases from J, with 9 bases between. The CDR3 has 14 amino acids. The CDR3 region is CASSLRDYQETQYF. The DNA for the CDR3 is TGTGCCAGCTCACTCAGGGACTACCAAGAGACCCAGTACTTC.

The gene calls are TRBV11-2 and TRBJ2-1; 8 positions agree with TRBD1. V shed 1 base, J shed 4 bases, and the junction held 6 bases outside the gene matches. The germline V gene has CDR1 SGHAT and CDR2 FQNNGV. The CDR3 is 16 residues long. The CDR3, as DNA: TGTGCCAGCAGCTTAGCACCCAGGGGGCATTACAATGAGCAGTTCTTC. Its translation is CASSLAPRGHYNEQFF.

Only a few counts were recorded for this clone. This chain joins TRBV4-1 and TRBJ1-2; maybe TRBD1 (5 bases). CDR3 length equals 16 residues. Germline V gene sequence: CDR1 MGHRA, CDR2 YSYEKL. V was trimmed by 0 bases and J by 2 bases, leaving 13 bases between them. CDR3 protein: CASSQEWAGPNYGYTF. DNA of the CDR3: TGCGCCAGCAGCCAAGAATGGGCAGGGCCGAACTATGGCTACACCTTC.

This rearrangement joins TRBV5-6 to TRBJ1-1, with a possible D match to TRBD1 (5 bases). This CDR3 comprises 14 residues. V was shortened by 2 bases and J by 0 bases, with 8 bases between the two germline ends. CDR1 and CDR2 (germline): SGHDT, YYEEEE. CDR3 amino acids: CASSLGTVNTEAFF. In DNA, the CDR3 is TGTGCCAGCAGCTTAGGGACTGTGAACACTGAAGCTTTCTTT.

This clone has just one count. The chain uses TRBV19 and TRBJ1-2, with 8 bases aligning to TRBD1. J was trimmed by 1 base and V by 6 bases; bases with no gene match: 10. The CDR3 loop spans 16 amino acids. Germline CDR1 is LNHDA and CDR2 is SQIVND (reference sequence). CDR3 region: CASSDRGGFSNYGYTF. DNA for the CDR3: TGTGCCAGTAGCGACAGGGGAGGGTTCAGTAACTATGGCTACACCTTC.

V usage is TRBV27 and J usage is TRBJ2-7, with D perhaps matching TRBD2 (6 bases). The V and J ends lost 5 bases and 1 base respectively, with 9 bases between them. CDR3 length: 13 amino acids. Germline values: CDR1 MNHEY, CDR2 SMNVEV (reference sequence). The CDR3 sequence: CASSPRGSYEQYV. For the CDR3, the DNA is TGTGCCAGCAGTCCCCGGGGGTCCTACGAGCAGTACGTC.

This clone has only one observation. The chain joins TRBV6-5 to TRBJ2-6; D uncertain. Per the germline V gene, CDR1 is MNHEY and CDR2 is SVGAGI. V was clipped by 2 bases and J by 0 bases, with 5 bases between them. The length of the CDR3 is 15 residues. In nucleotides, the CDR3 is TGTGCCAGCAGTTACGGGCCCTCTGGGGCCAACGTCCTGACTTTC. It is translated as CASSYGPSGANVLTF.

The chain joins TRBV5-1 to TRBJ2-7, with D perhaps matching TRBD2 (6 bases). With 1 base removed from V and 5 bases from J, the gap between germline ends came to 16 bases. Looked up from germline, CDR1 is SGHRS and CDR2 is YFSETQ. CDR3 size: 15 residues. The CDR3 is CASSLTGASRDEQYV. CDR3 DNA: TGCGCCAGCAGCTTGACGGGAGCCTCTAGGGACGAGCAGTACGTC.